The 25 T cell receptor beta chains below all came from one sample that was sequenced in a study of T cell responses to AZD1222 COVID-19 vaccine. Profiled with immunoSEQ multiplex PCR; TCRdb holds only in-frame clones, not every one. The repertoire holds 85,000 to 130,000 clones, with around 90% as singletons. The specimen was peripheral blood, collected 28 days after the second AZD1222 dose. These TCRs come from an adult who received the AZD1222 COVID-19 vaccine.

The rearrangement links TRBV6-6 to TRBJ1-2; no firm D call. Germline V gives CDR1 MNHNY, CDR2 SVGAGI (reference sequence). The V gene lost 4 bases and the J gene lost 2 bases, with 14 bases spanning the gap. This CDR3 is built from 15 residues. CDR3 DNA sequence: TGTGCCAGCAGTTCCATCGCCACAGCGAACTATGGCTACACCTTC. Translation: CASSSIATANYGYTF.

V usage is TRBV6-5 and J usage is TRBJ1-2, with D possibly being TRBD1 (6 bases). Trimming pared 8 bases from V and 4 bases from J, leaving 11 bases between. The germline gives CDR1 MNHEY, CDR2 SVGAGI. The CDR3 is made up of 12 amino acids. The CDR3 spells CASSRDTYGYTF. DNA of the CDR3: TGTGCCAGCTCAAGGGACACCTATGGCTACACCTTC.

Details on this clone: Sequence at one end of the junction differs from germline and may be a read error. J is TRBJ2-5 and V is TRBV7-7; possible D gene TRBD1, 5 bases. The CDR3 covers 15 residues. The V gene's germline CDR1 is SSHAT and CDR2 FNYEAQ (reference sequence). The CDR3 sequence: CASSLSGALGETQYF. For the CDR3, the DNA is TGTGCTAGCAGCTTAAGTGGGGCCTTAGGGGAGACCCAGTACTTC.

This clone has only a few counts. V and J are TRBV7-8 and TRBJ1-1; weak D call: TRBD1 (5 bases). The V and J ends lost 5 bases and 4 bases respectively, with 14 bases between them. The CDR3 totals 14 residues. Germline CDR1 reads SGHVS; CDR2 reads FQNEAQ. The CDR3 spells CASSPRGGITEAFF. The CDR3 DNA reads as TGTGCCAGCAGCCCGCGGGGGGGGATCACTGAAGCTTTCTTT.

The gene calls are TRBV6-5 and TRBJ1-6, with 9 positions matching TRBD1. The length of the CDR3 is 15 residues. Germline-derived CDR1 and CDR2 are MNHEY and SVGAGI. V gave up 6 bases and J gave up 10 bases; unmatched junction bases: 10. CDR3: CASREDRGVRSPLHF. The CDR3 region has the DNA TGTGCCAGCAGGGAGGACAGGGGCGTTCGGTCACCCCTCCACTTT.

DNA for the CDR3: TGTGCCAGCAGTTTTCAGAACATGAACACTGAAGCTTTCTTT. This codes for CASSFQNMNTEAFF. The genes are TRBV27 and TRBJ1-1; D not certain. The CDR3 extends over 14 amino acids. The germline CDR1 and CDR2 sequences are MNHEY and SMNVEV (reference sequence). V shed 3 bases and J shed 0 bases, with 8 bases lying between them.

The chain combines TRBV7-9 with TRBJ2-2; the D is unclear. Germline V gene lookup returns CDR1 SEHNR and CDR2 FQNEAQ (reference sequence). CDR3 length: 13 amino acids. V lost 5 bases and J lost 5, with 9 bases in between. Here the CDR3 reads CASSRVGTGELFF. CDR3 coding DNA: TGTGCCAGCAGCCGGGTCGGAACCGGGGAGCTGTTTTTT.

The chain combines TRBV3-1 (or the pseudogene TRBV3-2) with TRBJ1-6; TRBD1 aligns across 9 bases. Germline assignment: CDR1 LGHDT and CDR2 YNNKEL (reference sequence). V was pared by 3 bases and J by 9 bases, with 6 bases of the junction left unmatched. The CDR3 runs 15 residues. The chain's CDR3 is CASSHFGDRASPLHF. DNA for the CDR3: TGTGCCAGCAGCCACTTCGGGGACAGGGCTTCACCCCTCCACTTT.

This chain uses TRBV6-1 with TRBJ2-3, with no clear D. The V end lost 0 bases, the J end lost 2 bases, and 6 bases lay between the germline ends. Looked up from germline, CDR1 is MNHNS and CDR2 is SASEGT. The CDR3 runs to 14 residues. CDR3 residues: CASSEARPTDTQYF. CDR3 sequence (DNA): TGTGCCAGCAGTGAAGCGAGGCCCACAGATACGCAGTATTTT.

This clone appeared once. This chain joins TRBV5-6 and TRBJ2-5, with D possibly TRBD2 on 5 matching bases. The CDR3 consists of 13 residues. V lost 4 bases, J lost 4 bases, and 11 bases lay in between. Germline CDR1 is SGHDT and CDR2 is YYEEEE. Here the CDR3 DNA reads TGTGCCAGCAGCCCCGTCGGGATAGAGACCCAGTACTTC. As protein: CASSPVGIETQYF.

The chain couples TRBV6-6 to TRBJ1-2; D is possibly TRBD1 (5 bases). The germline V and J ends were trimmed by 2 bases and 4 bases, with 8 bases remaining between them. This CDR3 region has 13 residues. Per germline, CDR1 MNHNY and CDR2 SVGAGI (reference sequence). The CDR3 here is CASSYDSLYGYTF. Written as DNA, the CDR3 is TGTGCCAGCAGTTACGACAGCCTCTATGGCTACACCTTC.

As regards this clone: At one of its ends the junction is not consistent with the germline gene, which may arise from a read error. CDR3 DNA: TGTGTCAGCAGTGAGGTCCCGGGTTTGGCTTACGAGCAGTACTTC. This encodes CVSSEVPGLAYEQYF. The rearrangement joins TRBV2 to TRBJ2-7; D not certain. CDR3 size: 15 residues. Looked up from germline, CDR1 is SNHLY and CDR2 is FYNNEI.

V usage is TRBV7-9 and J usage is TRBJ2-6, with a weak D call TRBD1 (6 bases). The CDR3 covers 17 residues. Germline values: CDR1 SEHNR, CDR2 FQNEAQ (reference sequence). The V end was cut by 5 bases, the J end by 1 base, with 15 bases between. In DNA, the CDR3 is TGTGCCAGCAGCCCCGACAGGCCCGCTTCTGGGGCCAACGTCCTGACTTTC. Translation: CASSPDRPASGANVLTF.

The V and J genes are TRBV3-1 (or the pseudogene TRBV3-2) and TRBJ2-2, with D perhaps matching TRBD1 (6 bases). This CDR3 comprises 14 residues. V dropped 4 bases and J dropped 3 bases, with 9 bases sitting between them. CDR1 is LGHDT, CDR2 YNNKEL, per germline (reference sequence). CDR3 nucleotide sequence: TGTGCCAGCAGCCGTGGGACATACACCGGGGAGCTGTTTTTT. Its protein is CASSRGTYTGELFF.

This chain uses TRBV2 with TRBJ2-5; the D is unclear. The germline V gene has CDR1 SNHLY and CDR2 FYNNEI. The CDR3 contains 12 residues. The V end lost 6 bases, the J end lost 5 bases, and 10 bases lay between the germline ends. The chain's CDR3 is CASRRDLETQYF. As DNA, the CDR3 is TGTGCCAGCAGGCGCGATCTCGAGACCCAGTACTTC.

The chain employs TRBV29-1 and TRBJ1-2, with D maybe TRBD1 (5 bases). Per the germline V gene, CDR1 is SQVTM and CDR2 is ANQGSEA. This CDR3 is built from 14 residues. V lost 5 bases and J 4 bases, leaving 17 bases between the germline ends. The CDR3 DNA reads as TGCAGCGTTCCGCGCGGGGCAGCGAGCTATGGCTACACCTTC. Encoded protein: CSVPRGAASYGYTF. The variable domain in full, with the rest retrieved from reference TRBV29-1 and TRBJ1-2, is SAVISQKPSRDICQRGTSLTIQCQVDSQVTMMFWYRQQPGQSLTLIATANQGSEATYESGFVIDKFPISRPNLTFSTLTVSNMSPEDSSIYLCSVPRGAASYGYTFGSGTRLTVV.

The CDR3 DNA reads TGTGCCAGCAGACTATCCGAAGGGGGCTACACCTTC. Translation gives CASRLSEGGYTF. The rearrangement uses TRBV7-9 and TRBJ1-2; no definite D call. With 6 bases removed from V and 8 bases from J, the gap between germline ends came to 13 bases. The CDR3 consists of 12 residues. Per the germline V gene, CDR1 is SEHNR and CDR2 is FQNEAQ (reference sequence).

As DNA, the CDR3 is TGTGCCAGCAGCCTTCGGGACAGCTCCTACGAGCAGTACTTC. This codes for CASSLRDSSYEQYF. The J gene is TRBJ2-7, the V gene TRBV6-5; 7 bases are a match to TRBD1. V lost 6 bases to trimming and J lost 0 bases; unmatched junction nucleotides: 5. CDR1 and CDR2 from the germline V gene are MNHEY and SVGAGI. CDR3 length: 14 amino acids.

This clone occurred a few times. This sequence joins TRBV5-6 and TRBJ1-3, with D unclear. Trimming pared 0 bases from V and 2 bases from J, leaving 12 bases between. CDR1 SGHDT and CDR2 YYEEEE come from the germline V gene. This CDR3 has 16 residues. CDR3 coding DNA: TGTGCCAGCAGCTTGGTCCTGATCGGGCCTGGAAACACCATATATTTT. Its translation is CASSLVLIGPGNTIYF.

This rearrangement joins TRBV24-1 to TRBJ1-2; TRBD1 aligns across 11 bases. With 1 base clipped from V and 5 bases from J, the junction kept 5 bases outside the gene matches. There are 16 residues in the CDR3. The V gene's germline CDR1 is KGHDR and CDR2 SFDVKD. The CDR3 bases are TGTGCCACCAGTGATTTTGGGACAGGGGGAGTTTATGGCTACACCTTC. Translating it yields CATSDFGTGGVYGYTF.

The chain has TRBV3-1 (or the pseudogene TRBV3-2) and TRBJ2-7; D ambiguous. The ends were cut back, 4 bases at V and 7 bases at J, with 8 bases in the middle. Germline V gene data show CDR1 as LGHDT and CDR2 as YNNKEL (reference sequence). The CDR3 spans 11 residues. CDR3 region: CASSLGPEQYF. The CDR3 DNA follows: TGTGCCAGCAGCCTCGGGCCTGAGCAGTACTTC.

The count of this clone is one. This chain joins TRBV10-3 and TRBJ2-5; no clear D gene. Germline V gene lookup returns CDR1 ENHRY and CDR2 SYGVKD. CDR3 length equals 13 residues. Trimming cost V 6 bases and J 2 bases, with 10 bases left between them. The CDR3 nucleotides are TGTGCCATCAGAAGGACGGAACAAGAGACCCAGTACTTC. Translating it yields CAIRRTEQETQYF.

The gene calls are TRBV4-1 and TRBJ1-4; possible D gene TRBD1, 5 bases. Germline V lookup: CDR1 MGHRA, CDR2 YSYEKL. The CDR3 is 17 amino acids. V lost 2 bases and J 6 bases, leaving 19 bases between the germline ends. Here the CDR3 DNA reads TGCGCCAGCAGCCAAAGAATCTCCGGGACTGGGGATGAAAAACTGTTTTTT. This translates into CASSQRISGTGDEKLFF.

The table lists this clone with many counts. This chain links TRBV18 with TRBJ1-2; D is unresolved. Germline values: CDR1 KGHSH, CDR2 LQKENI. The CDR3 loop spans 15 amino acids. Trimming shortened V by 3 bases and J by 4 bases, and 15 bases separated the two germline ends. Here the CDR3 DNA reads TGTGCCAGCTCACCCGTGGAGAGGGCGAGCTATGGCTACACCTTC. It encodes CASSPVERASYGYTF. Based on the CDR3 plus reference TRBV18 and TRBJ1-2, the full variable domain is NAGVMQNPRHLVRRRGQEARLRCSPMKGHSHVYWYRQLPEEGLKFMVYLQKENIIDESGMPKERFSAEFPKEGPSILRIQQVVRGDSAAYFCASSPVERASYGYTFGSGTRLTVV.

This sequence joins TRBV2 and TRBJ2-4; 13 bases line up with TRBD2. The CDR3 is 17 amino acids. CDR1 and CDR2 from the germline V gene are SNHLY and FYNNEI. V lost 4 bases, J lost 2 bases, and 5 bases stayed unmatched. The DNA for the CDR3 is TGTGCCAGCAGTGGGCCACTAGCGGGGGGGCCCAAAAACATTCAGTACTTC. Protein product: CASSGPLAGGPKNIQYF.